The clone carrying this T cell receptor beta chain has a count of ten or more. Its specificity is not known. The data derive from a study of molecular identifiers for immune sequencing clone quantification. TCRdb re-called the PCR reads with MiXCR, one entry per CDR3 protein. The data contain about half a million distinct CDR3 sequences, over 20% of them singletons. Trimming removed 6 bases at V and 0 bases at J, with 8 bases between. The CDR3 spans 13 residues. The germline gives CDR1 LNHDA, CDR2 SQIVND (reference sequence). Study results and limitations: Investigators reportedly could detect spiked Jurkat TCR RNA from one cell among some 940,000 naive cells. Highly expanded clone sizes could be underestimated through barcode sharing by identical TCR molecules. In naive cells, clones above 20 RNA copies held under 1% of molecules, whereas in effector cells they held over 98%.

The sample was naive CD8+ T cells from blood, with Jurkat cell RNA spiked in. Subset here: FACS-sorted CD8+CD4-CCR7+CD45RA+ naive T cells. This sequence originates from a human donor in good health. Some libraries in this study had Jurkat cell RNA spiked in. The chain links TRBV19 to TRBJ1-1; D uncertain. This CDR3 reads CASRLGMNTEAFF. CDR3 sequence (DNA): TGTGCCAGTAGGCTGGGGATGAACACTGAAGCTTTCTTT. Together with reference TRBV19 and TRBJ1-1, the CDR3 gives the full variable domain: DGGITQSPKYLFRKEGQNVTLSCEQNLNHDAMYWYRQDPGQGLRLIYYSQIVNDFQKGDIAEGYSVSREKKESFPLTVTSAQKNPTAFYLCASRLGMNTEAFFGQGTRLTVV.